This entry lists 30 T cell receptor beta chains sequenced from one sample in a study of memory CD4+ T cells and cytomegalovirus serostatus. The sort gate was single viable CD3+CD4+CD8-CD45RO+ cells for memory CD4+ T cells. Generated by immunoSEQ multiplex PCR, the TCRdb table keeps only in-frame clones and is missing some. Of tens of thousands of clones listed, about 80% are singletons. Sequencing was done on a sample of memory CD4+ T cells from blood. Receptors were obtained from an adult in good health and CMV-seronegative.

The chain is built from TRBV6-5 and TRBJ2-7; D is possibly TRBD2 (6 bases). This CDR3 contains 12 residues. CDR1 and CDR2 (germline): MNHEY, SVGAGI. The germline V and J ends were trimmed by 5 bases and 7 bases, with 12 bases remaining between them. The CDR3 DNA is TGTGCCAGCAGTCGGGAGAGAGGGGAGCAGTACTTC. Its protein product is CASSRERGEQYF.

The J gene is TRBJ1-1, the V gene TRBV7-9; tentatively, D is TRBD1 (5 bases). The germline V gene has CDR1 SEHNR and CDR2 FQNEAQ (reference sequence). The CDR3 covers 13 residues. Trimming cost V 7 bases and J 0 bases, with 9 bases left between them. This CDR3 is CASTKGLNTEAFF. CDR3 nucleotides: TGTGCCAGCACCAAGGGACTGAACACTGAAGCTTTCTTT.

CDR3 nucleotide sequence: TGTGCCAGCAGCCAAGATTGGGGGACGGATCAGCCCCAGCATTTT. Amino acids: CASSQDWGTDQPQHF. The chain combines TRBV4-2 with TRBJ1-5; the D gene is possibly TRBD1 (5 bases). Per germline, CDR1 LGHNA and CDR2 YNFKEQ. Trimming stripped 0 bases from V and 5 bases from J, with 11 bases between. The length of the CDR3 is 15 residues.

The DNA for the CDR3 is TGTGCCAGCGGACCCGGGGACAGGGCGAGGTATGGCTACACCTTC. Translated: CASGPGDRARYGYTF. This chain connects TRBV7-9 to TRBJ1-2; TRBD1 agrees at 9 bases. The V segment lost 8 bases and the J segment 5 bases; nucleotides outside the gene matches: 12. The germline CDR1 and CDR2 sequences are SEHNR and FQNEAQ (reference sequence). The CDR3 runs to 15 residues.

This chain links TRBV7-2 with TRBJ2-1, with TRBD2 matching over 7 bases. The CDR3 is 14 residues long. Germline lookup yields CDR1 SGHTA and CDR2 FQGNSA. Trimming at V came to 1 base and at J to 6 bases, leaving 3 bases not matched to a gene. The DNA for the CDR3 is TGTGCCAGCAGCTTAGTAGGGACTATCAATGAGCAGTTCTTC. Its protein is CASSLVGTINEQFF.

The count of this clone is one. This chain uses TRBV7-8 with TRBJ2-2; D might be TRBD2 (7 bases). The germline V gene encodes CDR1 SGHVS and CDR2 FQNEAQ. V lost 5 bases and J 9 bases, leaving 19 bases between the germline ends. This CDR3 is 15 amino acids long. The CDR3 sequence: CASSPGGPRGRELFF. CDR3 nucleotides: TGTGCCAGCAGCCCCGGGGGGCCCCGCGGTAGGGAGCTGTTTTTT.

V gene TRBV6-5 combines with J gene TRBJ2-4; D unclear. Germline assignment: CDR1 MNHEY and CDR2 SVGAGI. V dropped 2 bases and J dropped 9 bases, with 5 bases sitting between them. The CDR3 is 11 amino acids. This CDR3 is CASSYKGIQYF. CDR3 bases: TGTGCCAGCAGTTACAAGGGCATTCAGTACTTC.

This clone was found once. The chain employs TRBV28 and TRBJ1-1; 8 bases line up with TRBD1. CDR3 size: 13 residues. Germline V lookup: CDR1 MDHEN, CDR2 SYDVKM. The CDR3 DNA reads as TGTGAAACGGTCAGGGGGCAGGGTACTGAAGCTTTCTTT. It yields the protein CETVRGQGTEAFF.

The chain carries TRBV5-1 and TRBJ2-3, with TRBD1 matching 8 bases. Losses at the gene ends were 3 bases for V and 4 bases for J; bases not matched to a gene: 7. Germline values: CDR1 SGHRS, CDR2 YFSETQ. The CDR3 spans 15 residues. The CDR3 nucleotides read TGCGCCAGCAGCTCCTCCGGACAGGGTGCAGATACGCAGTATTTT. It specifies CASSSSGQGADTQYF. Using reference TRBV5-1 and TRBJ2-3 for the parts outside the CDR3, the full variable domain is KAGVTQTPRYLIKTRGQQVTLSCSPISGHRSVSWYQQTPGQGLQFLFEYFSETQRNKGNFPGRFSGRQFSNSRSEMNVSTLELGDSALYLCASSSSGQGADTQYFGPGTRLTVL.

V usage is TRBV11-2 and J usage is TRBJ2-5; D is possibly TRBD2 (7 bases). CDR3 length equals 16 residues. Trimming cost V 4 bases and J 0 bases, with 15 bases left between them. Germline V gives CDR1 SGHAT, CDR2 FQNNGV. DNA for the CDR3: TGTGCCAGCAGCTCCTCGGGGGGCGGGTACCAAGAGACCCAGTACTTC. This translates into CASSSSGGGYQETQYF.

V and J are TRBV11-2 and TRBJ1-2; possible D gene TRBD1, 6 bases. This CDR3 spans 17 amino acids. In germline, CDR1 is SGHAT, CDR2 FQNNGV. Trimming removed 5 bases from V and 3 bases from J, with 22 bases in between. The CDR3 here is CASSTMMGGGGYYGYTF. The CDR3 bases are TGTGCCAGCAGCACGATGATGGGGGGCGGAGGATACTATGGCTACACCTTC.

This clone was recorded a few times. The CDR3 nucleotides are TGTGCCAGCAGCCAAGGGACAGGGGATCAGCCCCAGCATTTT. This translates into CASSQGTGDQPQHF. The chain recombines TRBV4-2 with TRBJ1-5; 9 bases are shared with TRBD1. The CDR3 extends over 14 amino acids. In germline, CDR1 is LGHNA, CDR2 YNFKEQ. With V trimmed by 1 base and J by 5 bases, 0 bases remained unmatched.

The V and J genes are TRBV6-6 and TRBJ2-5; D possibly corresponds to TRBD2 (6 bases). The CDR3 is made up of 12 amino acids. The ends were cut back, 8 bases at V and 4 bases at J, with 11 bases in the middle. In germline, CDR1 is MNHNY, CDR2 SVGAGI (reference sequence). This CDR3 reads CASHRGSETQYF. For the CDR3, the DNA is TGTGCCAGCCATCGGGGGTCAGAGACCCAGTACTTC.

The chain links TRBV5-1 to TRBJ2-7; 8 bases fit TRBD1. With 0 bases clipped from V and 4 bases from J, the junction kept 0 bases outside the gene matches. The CDR3 loop spans 13 amino acids. CDR1 is SGHRS, CDR2 YFSETQ, per germline. Written as DNA, the CDR3 is TGCGCCAGCAGCTTGGACAGGGGGTACGAGCAGTACTTC. It is translated as CASSLDRGYEQYF.

V usage is TRBV4-1 and J usage is TRBJ2-3; possibly TRBD1 for D (6 bases). The CDR3 has 15 residues. V was pared by 2 bases and J by 6 bases, with 15 bases between. Germline-derived CDR1 and CDR2 are MGHRA and YSYEKL. In DNA form, the CDR3 reads TGCGCCAGCAGCCAAAGTGGGGTTCAGGGGGATACGCAGTATTTT. Residues: CASSQSGVQGDTQYF.

The gene calls are TRBV9 and TRBJ1-1; 9 bases map to TRBD1. The CDR3 is made up of 14 amino acids. With V trimmed by 3 bases and J by 10 bases, 10 bases remained unmatched. Per the germline V gene, CDR1 is SGDLS and CDR2 is YYNGEE. The CDR3 loop is CASSEMSGTGIAFF. The CDR3 nucleotides are TGTGCCAGCAGCGAGATGTCTGGGACAGGGATAGCTTTCTTT.

Worth noting for this clone: Other DNA sequences in this sample translate to the same CDR3. J is TRBJ1-3 and V is TRBV7-2; a weak D match, TRBD1 (5 bases). The CDR3 loop spans 13 amino acids. V was shortened by 6 bases and J by 1 base, with 7 bases between the two germline ends. Germline-derived CDR1 and CDR2 are SGHTA and FQGNSA. DNA of the CDR3: TGTGCCAGCAGTCAGGGTTCTGGAAACACCATATATTTT. Translated, it gives CASSQGSGNTIYF.

The rearrangement uses TRBV27 and TRBJ2-6; 12 bases map to TRBD2. With V trimmed by 6 bases and J by 0 bases, 6 bases remained unmatched. CDR3 length equals 18 residues. From germline, CDR1 is MNHEY and CDR2 SMNVEV (reference sequence). In DNA, the CDR3 is TGTGCCAGCAGACTAGCGGGGGGCCAACGCTCTGGGGCCAACGTCCTGACTTTC. Its protein product is CASRLAGGQRSGANVLTF.

This chain links TRBV21-1 with TRBJ1-6. TRBV21-1 is a recognized pseudogene. The CDR3 length is 13 residues. The CDR3 bases are TGTGCCCGCTCGACGGGAGTGAATGGACCCCTCCACTTT. Translated: CARSTGVNGPLHF.

This clone was found once. CDR3 sequence reads: CASEFRGNTEAFF. The CDR3 nucleotides are TGTGCCAGCGAATTCAGGGGGAACACTGAAGCTTTCTTT. J is TRBJ1-1 and V is TRBV19, with TRBD1 as a possible D gene (6 bases). Germline V lookup: CDR1 LNHDA, CDR2 SQIVND (reference sequence). The CDR3 is 13 residues long. Trimming shortened V by 9 bases and J by 1 base, and 12 bases separated the two germline ends.

This sequence joins TRBV27 and TRBJ1-1; tentative D call: TRBD1 (6 bases). Looked up from germline, CDR1 is MNHEY and CDR2 is SMNVEV (reference sequence). V lost 4 bases to trimming and J lost 6 bases, with 21 bases between them. This CDR3 is 16 amino acids long. CDR3 sequence: CASSSAGGGRLPEAFF. CDR3 in DNA: TGTGCCAGCAGTTCGGCCGGAGGGGGGCGGTTACCTGAAGCTTTCTTT.

The CDR3 nucleotides are TGTGCCAGCAGTCGGGTGGGCTACGAGCAGTACTTC. Protein sequence: CASSRVGYEQYF. This chain links TRBV5-6 with TRBJ2-7; no reliable D call. The germline gives CDR1 SGHDT, CDR2 YYEEEE. This CDR3 has 12 residues. With 5 bases removed from V and 3 bases from J, the gap between germline ends came to 9 bases.

There are a few counts of this clone. The chain is built from TRBV10-3 and TRBJ1-2; D uncertain. V dropped 0 bases and J dropped 1 base, with 9 bases sitting between them. CDR1 is ENHRY and CDR2 is SYGVKD in the germline V gene. This CDR3 contains 15 residues. CDR3 amino acids: CAISESGRNNYGYTF. DNA of the CDR3: TGTGCCATCAGTGAGTCAGGGAGGAATAACTATGGCTACACCTTC.

V gene TRBV9 combines with J gene TRBJ2-3; D may be TRBD1 or TRBD2 (6 bases each). Germline V gene lookup returns CDR1 SGDLS and CDR2 YYNGEE. V lost 3 bases and J lost 2, with 16 bases in between. The length of the CDR3 is 16 residues. The CDR3 DNA is TGTGCCAGCAGCGGGGGGTCGGGGGCCCTCACAGATACGCAGTATTTT. It specifies CASSGGSGALTDTQYF.

The chain carries TRBV5-8 and TRBJ2-5; weak D call: TRBD1 (5 bases). V was pared by 5 bases and J by 5 bases, with 25 bases between. The germline gives CDR1 SGHTS, CDR2 YDEGEE. This CDR3 comprises 17 residues. The CDR3 DNA reads TGTGCCAGCAGATCGGATCGTAAGACAGTTGAGTTGGAGACCCAGTACTTC. This encodes CASRSDRKTVELETQYF.

The gene calls are TRBV5-1 and TRBJ1-6; D uncertain. Germline V gene sequence: CDR1 SGHRS, CDR2 YFSETQ. This CDR3 spans 17 amino acids. V was shortened by 1 base and J by 9 bases, with 20 bases between the two germline ends. CDR3 protein: CASSLIAPGKEGSPLHF. The CDR3 DNA reads as TGCGCCAGCAGCTTGATCGCCCCGGGGAAAGAGGGTTCACCCCTCCACTTT.

The chain has TRBV18 and TRBJ1-1; D is undetermined. Germline assignment: CDR1 KGHSH and CDR2 LQKENI. Trimming cost V 4 bases and J 3 bases, with 9 bases left between them. CDR3 length equals 13 residues. CDR3 nucleotide sequence: TGTGCCAGCTCACAGGGCGGGGACACTGAAGCTTTCTTT. Residues: CASSQGGDTEAFF.

The chain carries TRBV9 and TRBJ2-5; TRBD2 matches at 9 bases. From germline, CDR1 is SGDLS and CDR2 YYNGEE. The CDR3 covers 16 residues. Unmatched junction bases numbered 8, after V lost 1 base and J lost 4 bases. CDR3 sequence (DNA): TGTGCCAGCAGCGTAAGTTCCAGCGGGGGGAGAGAGACCCAGTACTTC. The encoded protein is CASSVSSSGGRETQYF.

This chain links TRBV5-1 with TRBJ2-7; D possibly corresponds to TRBD2 (7 bases). The germline CDR1 and CDR2 sequences are SGHRS and YFSETQ. The CDR3 covers 16 residues. Deletions cut 3 bases from V and 4 bases from J, with 20 bases between. Here the CDR3 DNA reads TGCGCCAGCAGCTGGCCCACGGGGGGCGATCCTTACGAGCAGTACTTC. Translated: CASSWPTGGDPYEQYF.

This rearrangement joins TRBV6-5 to TRBJ1-2; no clear D. Trimming shortened V by 6 bases and J by 0 bases, and 8 bases separated the two germline ends. CDR1 is MNHEY, CDR2 SVGAGI, per germline. The CDR3 runs to 13 residues. The CDR3 region has the DNA TGTGCCAGCAGCCCCCCGGCTAACTATGGCTACACCTTC. Translating it yields CASSPPANYGYTF.